This T cell receptor beta chain was sequenced in a study of blood T cell repertoires in COVID-19. V was clipped by 1 base and J by 2 bases; unmatched bases: 9. The CDR3 is 18 residues long. Germline V gene sequence: CDR1 MGHRA, CDR2 YSYEKL. Here immunoSEQ multiplex PCR was the method, and the copy in TCRdb shows in-frame clones only, minus some. The sample has about 180,000 clones; approximately 90% are singletons. The specimen sequenced was peripheral blood. The source is a young woman with active or convalescent COVID-19. This chain links TRBV4-1 with TRBJ2-5; 11 nucleotides line up with TRBD2. CDR3 coding DNA: TGCGCCAGCAGCCAAGGGGTAGCGGGAGGGTCTATACAAGAGACCCAGTACTTC. As protein: CASSQGVAGGSIQETQYF.